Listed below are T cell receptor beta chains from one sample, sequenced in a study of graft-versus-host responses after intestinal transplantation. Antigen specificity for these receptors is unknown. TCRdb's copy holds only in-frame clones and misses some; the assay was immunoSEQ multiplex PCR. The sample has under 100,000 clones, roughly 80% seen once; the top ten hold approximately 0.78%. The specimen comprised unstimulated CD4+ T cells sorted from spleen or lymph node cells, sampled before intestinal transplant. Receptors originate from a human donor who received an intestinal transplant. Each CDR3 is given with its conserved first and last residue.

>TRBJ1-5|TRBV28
CASRPDRTQPQHF
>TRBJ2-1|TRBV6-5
CASSAVGRVYNEQFF
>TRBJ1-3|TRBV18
CASSRDRTGGNTIYF
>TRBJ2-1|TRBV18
CASSLTTGTVLNEQFF
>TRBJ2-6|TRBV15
CATSRDHGGFGGANVLTF
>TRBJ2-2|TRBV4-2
CASSQEPGWNTGELFF
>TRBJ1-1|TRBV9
CASSVGTGGGVTEAFF
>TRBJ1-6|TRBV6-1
CASSEGRGSPLHF
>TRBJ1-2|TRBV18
CASSPTGGQDGYTF
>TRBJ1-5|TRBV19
CASSIEGSGPNQPQHF
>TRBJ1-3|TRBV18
CASSANPGSGNTIYF
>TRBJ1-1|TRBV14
CASSHPDRAEAFF
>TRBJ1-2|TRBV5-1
CASSLDRTGVGGYTF
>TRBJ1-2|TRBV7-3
CASSLWGGYGYTF
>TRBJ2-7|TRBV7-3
CASSPSPGVSSYEQYF
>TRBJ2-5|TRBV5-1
CASSPDRQETQYF
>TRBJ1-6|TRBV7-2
CASSLGHREIDSPLHF
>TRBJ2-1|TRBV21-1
CASSKVPSGRHYNEQFF
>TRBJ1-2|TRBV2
CASSEVPLRGRYTF
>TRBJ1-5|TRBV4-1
CASSQGTGRDQPQHF
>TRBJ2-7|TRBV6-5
CASRAPGGYEQYF
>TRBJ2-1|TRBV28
CASSLAGGRDEQFF
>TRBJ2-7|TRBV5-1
CASSPPSLNEQYF
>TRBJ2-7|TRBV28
CASTYSGGALGEQYF
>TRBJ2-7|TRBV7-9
CASSSPGQGVYEQYF
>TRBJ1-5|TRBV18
CASSPGTGWNNQPQHF
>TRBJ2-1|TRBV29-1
CSVVGLLHRGRNEQFF
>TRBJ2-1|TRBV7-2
CASSSTGGPLEQFF
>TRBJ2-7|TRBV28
CASSLVRGGAGAGEQYF
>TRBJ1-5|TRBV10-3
CAISEAVQPQHF
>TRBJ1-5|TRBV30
CAWSEKRTGGNQPQHF
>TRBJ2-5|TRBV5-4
CASSQRTSGQETQYF
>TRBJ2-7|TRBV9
CASSPGGRASYEQYF
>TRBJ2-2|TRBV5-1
CASSLPQALSAAGELFF
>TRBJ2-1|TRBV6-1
CASSDRRGGLNEQFF
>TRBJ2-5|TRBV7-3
CASSSDGTSGRGTQYF
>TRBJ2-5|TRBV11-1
CASSRRGAGGETQYF
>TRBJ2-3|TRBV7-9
CASSLGDTAPDTQYF
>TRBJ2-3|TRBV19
CASSSPSGRAWGDTQYF
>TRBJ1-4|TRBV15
CATSKGVGTNEKLFF
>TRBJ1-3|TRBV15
CATSQDRSFAGNTIYF
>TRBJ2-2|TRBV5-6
CASSSRQGVAGELFF
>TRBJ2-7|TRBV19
CASSIDRPGPGGGRYEQYF
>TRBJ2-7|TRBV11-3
CASSLDSTNYYEQYF
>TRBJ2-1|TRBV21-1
CASSKPCGGHNEQFF
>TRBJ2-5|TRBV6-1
CASRGTGGLETQYF